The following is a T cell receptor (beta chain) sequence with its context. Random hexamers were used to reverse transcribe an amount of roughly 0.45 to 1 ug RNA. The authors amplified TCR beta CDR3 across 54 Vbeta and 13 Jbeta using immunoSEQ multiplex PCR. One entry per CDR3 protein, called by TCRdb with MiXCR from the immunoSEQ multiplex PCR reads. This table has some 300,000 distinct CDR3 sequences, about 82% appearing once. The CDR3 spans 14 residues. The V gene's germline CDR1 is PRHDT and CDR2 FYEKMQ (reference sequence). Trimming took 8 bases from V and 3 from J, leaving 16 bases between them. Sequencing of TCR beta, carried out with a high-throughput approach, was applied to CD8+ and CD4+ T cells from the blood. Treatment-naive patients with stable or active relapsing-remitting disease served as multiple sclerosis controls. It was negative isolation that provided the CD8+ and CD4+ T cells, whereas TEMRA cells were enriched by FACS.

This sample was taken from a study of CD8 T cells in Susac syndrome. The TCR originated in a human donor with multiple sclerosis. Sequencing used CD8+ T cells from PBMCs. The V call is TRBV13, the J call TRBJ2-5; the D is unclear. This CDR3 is CASGVKGLEETQYF. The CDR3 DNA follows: TGTGCCAGCGGGGTAAAAGGATTGGAAGAGACCCAGTACTTC.